Listed below are T cell receptor beta chains from one sample, sequenced in a study of blood T cells in healthy people across ages. TCRdb re-called the 5' RACE reads with MiXCR, one entry per CDR3 protein. Among roughly 2 million distinct CDR3 sequences listed, roughly 52% were seen once. The material sequenced was blood. The receptors come from a woman aged 40 to 50 in good health. The CDR3 runs from the conserved cysteine through the conserved F or W. Fields, in order: J gene, D gene, clone size, V gene, CDR3 protein, CDR3 DNA. A D gene is named only where the DNA matches it firmly. The size entry is marked missing in some rows and otherwise reads once, few, many or a size class.

TRBJ2-7 | TRBD1 | NA | TRBV7-2 | CASSRDRGVEQYF | TGTGCCAGCAGCCGGGACAGGGGCGTCGAGCAGTACTTC
TRBJ2-3 | NA | NA | TRBV2 | CASRRTIGTDTQYF | TGTGCCAGCAGAAGGACTATAGGCACAGATACGCAGTATTTT
TRBJ1-1 | NA | NA | TRBV28 | CASKRGGTEAFF | TGTGCCAGCAAGCGGGGGGGCACTGAAGCTTTCTTT
TRBJ2-5 | NA | NA | TRBV7-2 | CASSLVLGGETQYF | TGTGCCAGCAGCTTAGTGTTGGGAGGAGAGACCCAGTACTTC
TRBJ2-5 | TRBD2 | few | TRBV5-1 | CASSLEAGGSQETQYF | TGCGCCAGCAGCTTGGAAGCGGGGGGCTCCCAAGAGACCCAGTACTTC
TRBJ2-5 | NA | NA | TRBV6-5 | CASKYGLVGETQYF | TGTGCCAGCAAATACGGGCTAGTGGGAGAGACCCAGTACTTC
TRBJ1-1 | TRBD1 | NA | TRBV28 | CASSLQGRVSTEAFF | TGTGCCAGCAGCCTACAGGGGAGAGTGAGCACTGAAGCTTTCTTT
TRBJ1-2 | NA | NA | TRBV6-2/TRBV6-3 | CASSYMAGNPYGYTF | TGTGCCAGCAGTTACATGGCAGGGAATCCCTATGGCTACACCTTC
TRBJ2-3 | TRBD2 | NA | TRBV24-1 | CATSDKRGGSDTQYF | TGTGCCACCAGTGACAAGCGGGGGGGCTCAGATACGCAGTATTTT
TRBJ2-1 | NA | few | TRBV11-2 | CASSLVLAREKRAGEQFF | TGTGCCAGCAGCTTAGTTTTGGCCAGGGAGAAACGAGCGGGTGAGCAGTTCTTC
TRBJ1-2 | NA | few | TRBV10-1 | CASSDRRFYGYTF | TGCGCCAGCAGTGATCGACGCTTCTATGGCTACACCTTC
TRBJ2-7 | TRBD1 | NA | TRBV27 | CASTGQGHYEQYF | TGTGCCAGCACGGGACAGGGGCATTACGAGCAGTACTTC
TRBJ1-2 | NA | NA | TRBV12-5 | CASGQSTAYGYTF | TGTGCTAGTGGCCAATCGACAGCCTATGGCTACACCTTC
TRBJ1-5 | TRBD1 | NA | TRBV28 | CASSFLTGVVNQPQHF | TGTGCCAGCAGTTTTCTGACAGGGGTTGTCAATCAGCCCCAGCATTTT
TRBJ2-7 | TRBD2 | NA | TRBV7-2 | CASSLAPSGASYEQYF | TGTGCCAGCAGCTTAGCCCCTAGCGGGGCCTCCTACGAGCAGTACTTC
TRBJ1-5 | NA | NA | TRBV20-1 | CSAWTYSNQPQHF | TGCAGTGCTTGGACTTATAGCAATCAGCCCCAGCATTTT
TRBJ1-1 | TRBD1 | few | TRBV29-1 | CSVARTGEAFF | TGCAGCGTCGCTCGGACAGGAGAAGCTTTCTTT
TRBJ2-3 | NA | once | TRBV9 | CASSSPTGRNTDTQYF | TGTGCCAGCAGCTCACCTACAGGGCGAAACACAGATACGCAGTATTTT
TRBJ2-7 | NA | few | TRBV6-2/TRBV6-3 | CASSYRSSSYEQYF | TGTGCCAGCAGTTACCGCAGTTCGTCGTACGAGCAGTACTTC
TRBJ2-1 | NA | NA | TRBV27 | CASSFEGPSSYNEQFF | TGTGCCAGCAGTTTTGAGGGCCCAAGCTCCTACAATGAGCAGTTCTTC
TRBJ2-1 | TRBD2 | NA | TRBV6-1 | CASRPGTSGGPIPNEQFF | TGTGCCAGCAGACCTGGGACTAGCGGGGGGCCGATTCCCAATGAGCAGTTCTTC
TRBJ1-4 | NA | NA | TRBV21-1 | CASSVRRGRANEKLFF | TGTGCCAGCAGCGTGCGTAGGGGGCGGGCTAATGAAAAACTGTTTTTT
TRBJ2-5 | TRBD2 | NA | TRBV20-1 | CSAREENGLAIGETQYF | TGCAGTGCTAGAGAAGAAAACGGACTAGCGATAGGGGAGACCCAGTACTTC
TRBJ2-3 | NA | few | TRBV7-2 | CASSLQYAQYF | TGTGCCAGCAGCTTACAATATGCGCAGTATTTT
TRBJ2-7 | NA | many | TRBV20-1 | CSASGEQSYYEQYF | TGCAGTGCTAGTGGGGAACAGTCTTACTACGAGCAGTACTTC
TRBJ2-1 | NA | many | TRBV29-1 | CSAGGQTGEQFF | TGCAGCGCGGGGGGACAGACCGGGGAGCAGTTCTTC
TRBJ1-6 | NA | few | TRBV13 | CASSSESESSYNSPLHF | TGTGCCAGCAGCTCCGAATCCGAGAGCTCCTATAATTCACCCCTCCACTTT
TRBJ1-5 | NA | NA | TRBV20-1 | CSAGRANQPQHF | TGCAGTGCCGGACGGGCTAATCAGCCCCAGCATTTT
TRBJ2-5 | NA | NA | TRBV28 | CASSTPRVPQETQYF | TGTGCCAGCAGCACTCCTAGGGTGCCGCAAGAGACCCAGTACTTC
TRBJ2-1 | TRBD2 | NA | TRBV12-3/TRBV12-4 | CASSLGGGSREQFF | TGTGCCAGCAGTTTGGGGGGGGGGTCGCGAGAGCAGTTCTTC
TRBJ2-1 | TRBD1 | NA | TRBV5-1 | CASHLGQGDNEQFF | TGCGCCAGCCACTTGGGGCAGGGGGACAATGAGCAGTTCTTC
TRBJ1-2 | NA | NA | TRBV20-1 | CSARDFKGLGYGYTF | TGCAGTGCTAGAGATTTTAAGGGGTTAGGCTATGGCTACACCTTC
TRBJ2-7 | NA | NA | TRBV12-3/TRBV12-4 | CASGLGSDEQYF | TGTGCCAGCGGTTTAGGGTCCGACGAGCAGTACTTC
TRBJ1-4 | NA | NA | TRBV7-9 | CASSGVANEKLFF | TGTGCCAGCAGCGGGGTGGCTAATGAAAAACTGTTTTTT
TRBJ2-7 | TRBD1 | NA | TRBV4-3 | CASSLARTGGNYEQYF | TGCGCCAGCAGCCTAGCCCGGACAGGGGGTAATTACGAGCAGTACTTC
TRBJ1-2 | NA | NA | TRBV3-1 | CASSPRRGATF | TGTGCCAGCAGCCCCCGGCGTGGTGCCACCTTC
TRBJ2-5 | NA | NA | TRBV21-1 | CASTPFPRQGLALGETQYF | TGTGCCAGCACCCCATTCCCACGACAGGGCCTAGCCCTGGGGGAGACCCAGTACTTC
TRBJ2-6 | NA | NA | TRBV7-2 | CASRQGGDAGANVLTF | TGTGCCAGCAGACAAGGAGGGGACGCTGGGGCCAACGTCCTGACTTTC
TRBJ2-6 | NA | once | TRBV25-1 | CASSARTPSGANVLTF | TGTGCCAGCAGTGCTCGGACACCTTCTGGGGCCAACGTCCTGACTTTC
TRBJ2-5 | NA | few | TRBV2 | CASSEGLAAQETQYF | TGTGCCAGCAGTGAAGGACTGGCGGCCCAAGAGACCCAGTACTTC
TRBJ1-5 | TRBD1 | NA | TRBV2 | CASELTGGLDQPQHF | TGTGCCAGCGAACTGACAGGGGGCTTGGATCAGCCCCAGCATTTT
TRBJ2-6 | TRBD1 | NA | TRBV18 | CASSPPRQGASGANVLTF | TGTGCCAGCTCACCACCCAGACAGGGGGCCTCTGGGGCCAACGTCCTGACTTTC
TRBJ2-5 | NA | NA | TRBV11-3 | CASSLDGHGETQYF | TGTGCCAGCAGCTTAGACGGGCATGGGGAGACCCAGTACTTC
TRBJ1-2 | TRBD1 | NA | TRBV6-5 | CASRKTGPYGYTF | TGTGCCAGCAGAAAGACAGGGCCCTATGGCTACACCTTC
TRBJ1-2 | TRBD1 | NA | TRBV5-4 | CASSLAGQGDYGYTF | TGCGCCAGCAGCTTGGCAGGACAGGGGGACTATGGCTACACCTTC
TRBJ2-5 | NA | NA | TRBV2 | CASRVQQTQYF | TGTGCCAGCAGAGTTCAGCAGACCCAGTACTTC
TRBJ2-5 | NA | NA | TRBV6-5 | CASSTRQAQETQYF | TGTGCCAGCAGTACGCGACAGGCGCAAGAGACCCAGTACTTC